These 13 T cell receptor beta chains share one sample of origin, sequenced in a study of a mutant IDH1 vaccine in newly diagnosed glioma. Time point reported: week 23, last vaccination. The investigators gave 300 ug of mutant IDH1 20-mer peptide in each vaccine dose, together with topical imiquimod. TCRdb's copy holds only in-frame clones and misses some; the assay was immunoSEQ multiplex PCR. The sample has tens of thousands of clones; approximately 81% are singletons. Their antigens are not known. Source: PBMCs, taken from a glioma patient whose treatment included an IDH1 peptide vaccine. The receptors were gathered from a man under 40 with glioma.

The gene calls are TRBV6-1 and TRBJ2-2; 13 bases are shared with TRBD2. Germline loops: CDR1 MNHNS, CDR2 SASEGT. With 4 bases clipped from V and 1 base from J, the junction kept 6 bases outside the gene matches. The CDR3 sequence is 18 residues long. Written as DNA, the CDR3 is TGTGCCAGCAGTGCTCTGGGACTAGCGGGAATGAACACCGGGGAGCTGTTTTTT. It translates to CASSALGLAGMNTGELFF.

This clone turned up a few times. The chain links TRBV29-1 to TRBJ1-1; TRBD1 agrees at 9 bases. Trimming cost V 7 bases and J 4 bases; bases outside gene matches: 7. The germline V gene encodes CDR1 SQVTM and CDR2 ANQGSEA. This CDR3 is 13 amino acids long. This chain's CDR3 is CSARTGDRTEAFF. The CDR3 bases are TGCAGCGCTCGGACAGGGGATCGCACTGAAGCTTTCTTT. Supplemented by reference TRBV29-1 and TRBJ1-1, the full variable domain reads SAVISQKPSRDICQRGTSLTIQCQVDSQVTMMFWYRQQPGQSLTLIATANQGSEATYESGFVIDKFPISRPNLTFSTLTVSNMSPEDSSIYLCSARTGDRTEAFFGQGTRLTVV.

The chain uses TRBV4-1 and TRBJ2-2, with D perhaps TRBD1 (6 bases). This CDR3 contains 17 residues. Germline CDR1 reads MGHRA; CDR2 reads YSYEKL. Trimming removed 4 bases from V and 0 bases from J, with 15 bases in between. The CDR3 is CASSPTPRGPNTGELFF. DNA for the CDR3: TGCGCCAGCAGCCCAACCCCCAGGGGCCCGAACACCGGGGAGCTGTTTTTT.

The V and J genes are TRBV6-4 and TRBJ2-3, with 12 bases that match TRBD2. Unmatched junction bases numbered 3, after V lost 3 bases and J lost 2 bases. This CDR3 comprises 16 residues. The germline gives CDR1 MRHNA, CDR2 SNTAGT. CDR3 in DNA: TGTGCCAGCAGTGAAGCTAGCGGGGGGGCCACAGATACGCAGTATTTT. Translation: CASSEASGGATDTQYF.

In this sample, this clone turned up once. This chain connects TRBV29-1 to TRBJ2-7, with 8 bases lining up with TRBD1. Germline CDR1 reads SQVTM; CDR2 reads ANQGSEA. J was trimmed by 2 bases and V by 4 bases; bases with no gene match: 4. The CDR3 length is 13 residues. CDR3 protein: CSVVRQGTYEQYF. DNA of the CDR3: TGCAGCGTTGTGAGACAGGGGACCTACGAGCAGTACTTC.

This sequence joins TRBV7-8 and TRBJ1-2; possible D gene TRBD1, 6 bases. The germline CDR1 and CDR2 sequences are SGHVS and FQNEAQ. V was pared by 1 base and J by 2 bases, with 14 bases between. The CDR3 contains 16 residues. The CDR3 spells CASSLVGANANYGYTF. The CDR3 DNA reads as TGTGCCAGCAGCTTAGTGGGGGCTAACGCCAACTATGGCTACACCTTC.

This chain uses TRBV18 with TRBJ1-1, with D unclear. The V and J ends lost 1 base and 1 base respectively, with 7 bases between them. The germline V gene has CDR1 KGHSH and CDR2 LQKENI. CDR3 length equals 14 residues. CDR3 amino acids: CASSPLRANTEAFF. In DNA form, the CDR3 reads TGTGCCAGCTCACCACTTCGGGCGAACACTGAAGCTTTCTTT. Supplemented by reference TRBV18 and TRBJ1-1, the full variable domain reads NAGVMQNPRHLVRRRGQEARLRCSPMKGHSHVYWYRQLPEEGLKFMVYLQKENIIDESGMPKERFSAEFPKEGPSILRIQQVVRGDSAAYFCASSPLRANTEAFFGQGTRLTVV.

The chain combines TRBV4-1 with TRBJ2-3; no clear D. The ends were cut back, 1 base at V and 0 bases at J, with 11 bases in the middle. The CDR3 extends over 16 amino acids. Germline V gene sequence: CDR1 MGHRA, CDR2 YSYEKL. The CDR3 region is CASSQASGSSTDTQYF. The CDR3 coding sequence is TGCGCCAGCAGCCAAGCCTCCGGGTCCAGCACAGATACGCAGTATTTT.

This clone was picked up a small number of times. CDR3 in DNA: TGCGCCAGCAGCCACTTGGGGCTTGGGACTGAAGCTTTCTTT. The encoded protein is CASSHLGLGTEAFF. The chain is built from TRBV4-1 and TRBJ1-1, with D possibly being TRBD1 (5 bases). The CDR3 extends over 14 amino acids. Trimming took off 3 bases at V and 5 bases at J, with 13 bases between the two ends. From germline, CDR1 is MGHRA and CDR2 YSYEKL.

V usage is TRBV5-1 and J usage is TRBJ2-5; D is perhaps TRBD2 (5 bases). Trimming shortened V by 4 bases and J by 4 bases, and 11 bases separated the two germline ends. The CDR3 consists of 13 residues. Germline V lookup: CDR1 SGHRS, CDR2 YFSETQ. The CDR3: CASSPGSGETQYF. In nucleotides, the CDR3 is TGCGCCAGCAGCCCGGGATCGGGAGAGACCCAGTACTTC.

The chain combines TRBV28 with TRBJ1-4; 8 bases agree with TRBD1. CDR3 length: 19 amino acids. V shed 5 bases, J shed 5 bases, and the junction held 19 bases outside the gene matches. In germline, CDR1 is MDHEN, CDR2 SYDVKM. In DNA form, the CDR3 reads TGTGCCAGCAGTACTGGACAGGGTTGGCGCCAGGACCCCAATGAAAAACTGTTTTTT. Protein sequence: CASSTGQGWRQDPNEKLFF.

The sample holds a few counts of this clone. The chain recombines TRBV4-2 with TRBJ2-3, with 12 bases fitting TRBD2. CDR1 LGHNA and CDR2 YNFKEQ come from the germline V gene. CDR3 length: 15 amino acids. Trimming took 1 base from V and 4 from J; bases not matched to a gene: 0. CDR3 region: CASSQGLAGADTQYF. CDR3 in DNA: TGTGCCAGCAGCCAAGGACTAGCGGGGGCAGATACGCAGTATTTT.

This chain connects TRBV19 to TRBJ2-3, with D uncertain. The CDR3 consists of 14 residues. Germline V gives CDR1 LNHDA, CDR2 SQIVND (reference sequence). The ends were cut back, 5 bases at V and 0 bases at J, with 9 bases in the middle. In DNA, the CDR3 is TGTGCCAGTAGTGTTGGCCCTAGCACAGATACGCAGTATTTT. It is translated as CASSVGPSTDTQYF.